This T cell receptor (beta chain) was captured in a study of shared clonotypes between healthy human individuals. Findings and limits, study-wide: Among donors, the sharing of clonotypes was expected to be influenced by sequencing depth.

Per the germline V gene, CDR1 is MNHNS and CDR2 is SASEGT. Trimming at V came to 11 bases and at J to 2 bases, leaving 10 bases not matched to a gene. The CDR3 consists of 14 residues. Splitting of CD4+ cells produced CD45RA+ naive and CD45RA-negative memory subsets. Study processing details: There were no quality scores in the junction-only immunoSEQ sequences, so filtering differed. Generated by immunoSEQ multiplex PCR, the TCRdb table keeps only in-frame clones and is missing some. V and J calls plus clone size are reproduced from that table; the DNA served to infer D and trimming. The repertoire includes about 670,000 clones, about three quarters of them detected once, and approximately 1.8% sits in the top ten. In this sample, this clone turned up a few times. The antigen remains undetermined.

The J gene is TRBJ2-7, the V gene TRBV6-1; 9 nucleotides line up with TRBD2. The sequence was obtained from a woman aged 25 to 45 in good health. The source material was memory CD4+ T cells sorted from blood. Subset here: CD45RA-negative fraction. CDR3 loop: CAGGTAGGAYEQYF. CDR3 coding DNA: TGTGCCGGCGGGACGGCGGGAGGGGCCTACGAGCAGTACTTC.